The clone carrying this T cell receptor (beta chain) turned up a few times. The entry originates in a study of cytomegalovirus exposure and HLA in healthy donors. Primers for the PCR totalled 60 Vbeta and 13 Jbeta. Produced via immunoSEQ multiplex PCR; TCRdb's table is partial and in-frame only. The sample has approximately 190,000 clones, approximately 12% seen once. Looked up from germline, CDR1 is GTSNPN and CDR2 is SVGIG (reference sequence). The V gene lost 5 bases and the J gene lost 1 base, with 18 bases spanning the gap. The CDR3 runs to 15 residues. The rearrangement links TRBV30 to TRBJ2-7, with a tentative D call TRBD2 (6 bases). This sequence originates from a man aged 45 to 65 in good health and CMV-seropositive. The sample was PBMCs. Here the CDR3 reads CAWRFGRGYSYEQYF. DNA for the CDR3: TGTGCCTGGCGCTTCGGGCGGGGTTATTCCTACGAGCAGTACTTC.